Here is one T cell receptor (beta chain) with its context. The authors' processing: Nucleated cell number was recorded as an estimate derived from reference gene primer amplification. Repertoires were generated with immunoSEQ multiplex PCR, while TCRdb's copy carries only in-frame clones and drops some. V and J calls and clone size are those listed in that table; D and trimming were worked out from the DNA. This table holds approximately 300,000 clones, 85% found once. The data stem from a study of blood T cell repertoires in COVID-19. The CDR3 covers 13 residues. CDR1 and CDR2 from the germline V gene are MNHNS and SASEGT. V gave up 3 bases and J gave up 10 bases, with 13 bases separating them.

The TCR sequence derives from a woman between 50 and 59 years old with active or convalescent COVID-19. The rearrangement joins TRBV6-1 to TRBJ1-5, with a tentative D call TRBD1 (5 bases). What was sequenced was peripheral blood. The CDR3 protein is CASSDQGDRPQHF. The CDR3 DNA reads TGTGCCAGCAGTGATCAGGGTGACAGACCCCAGCATTTT.